These T cell receptor beta chains were read from a single sample in a study of blood T cell repertoires in COVID-19. Using immunoSEQ multiplex PCR, the repertoire was profiled, and TCRdb retains in-frame clones only, with some absent. In the table there are some 40,000 clones, more than 80% of which are singletons. The material sequenced was peripheral blood. Receptors were obtained from a man aged 50 or older with active or convalescent COVID-19. Each CDR3 is given with its conserved first and last residue. The D gene is left open where the match is weak. Clone size is not always given. Where it is, it says once, few, many or a class for expanded clones.

>TRBJ1-5|-|16|TRBV21-1|-
TGTGCCAGCAGCAAAGGCCCCTTTACGGGCAATCAGCCCCAGCATTTT
CASSKGPFTGNQPQHF
>TRBJ1-2|-|14|TRBV3-1/TRBV3-2|-
TGTGCCAGCAGCCAATCGGGGGATAACTATGGCTACACCTTC
CASSQSGDNYGYTF
>TRBJ2-3|-|15|TRBV28|TRBD2
TGTGCCAGCAGTCGACTAGCGGGGGGCACAGATACGCAGTATTTT
CASSRLAGGTDTQYF
>TRBJ1-1|once|13|TRBV6-5|TRBD1
TGTGCCAGCAAACCGACAGGGAGGACTGAAGCTTTCTTT
CASKPTGRTEAFF
>TRBJ1-4|-|12|TRBV4-1|TRBD1
TGCGCCAGCAGCCAAGATGGGGACAGGCTGTTTTTT
CASSQDGDRLFF
>TRBJ2-5|-|14|TRBV9|-
TGTGCCAGCAGCCCCCAGGCTATCCAAGAGACCCAGTACTTC
CASSPQAIQETQYF
>TRBJ2-3|-|16|TRBV6-6|TRBD2
TGTGCCAGCAGTTACTCGCTAGCGGGGGCCACAGATACGCAGTATTTT
CASSYSLAGATDTQYF
>TRBJ2-7|-|17|TRBV15|TRBD2
TGTGCCACCAGCGGATTACCGACGGGGGGGCCTAGCTACGAGCAGTACTTC
CATSGLPTGGPSYEQYF
>TRBJ2-1|-|15|TRBV11-2|-
TGTGCCAGCAGCTTAGGGGCAAGCTCCTACAATGAGCAGTTCTTC
CASSLGASSYNEQFF
>TRBJ1-2|once|14|TRBV27|-
TGTGCCAGCAGTTTATTGGACAGTAACTATGGCTACACCTTC
CASSLLDSNYGYTF
>TRBJ2-3|-|14|TRBV30|-
TGTGCCTGGAGGCAGCGGGCGAGCACAGATACGCAGTATTTT
CAWRQRASTDTQYF
>TRBJ2-1|-|15|TRBV9|TRBD2
TGTGCCAGCAGCGTGGATGGCGGGGGGGCCAGTGAGCAGTTCTTC
CASSVDGGGASEQFF
>TRBJ1-5|-|14|TRBV2|-
TGTGCCAGCAGTGAAACCAGGGTAGGGTCGGCCCAGCATTTT
CASSETRVGSAQHF
>TRBJ1-3|-|16|TRBV5-1|-
TGCGCCAGCAGCTCCGAGGGCCGGCTCTCTGGAAACACCATATATTTT
CASSSEGRLSGNTIYF
>TRBJ1-4|-|16|TRBV2|TRBD1
TGTGCCAGCAGTGGGGCCCTAAGGGGGCCGGGTGAAAAACTGTTTTTT
CASSGALRGPGEKLFF
>TRBJ2-3|-|16|TRBV6-1|TRBD1
TGTGCCAGCAGTGGCTGGGACAGGGCCTGGACAGATACGCAGTATTTT
CASSGWDRAWTDTQYF
>TRBJ2-7|-|15|TRBV27|-
TGTGCCAGCAGTTTGGGGGCGGGACAGTACTACGAGCAGTACTTC
CASSLGAGQYYEQYF
>TRBJ1-6|once|12|TRBV19|-
TGTGCCAGTAGTAGCGTGTTTTCACCCCTCCACTTT
CASSSVFSPLHF
>TRBJ2-1|-|16|TRBV6-2/TRBV6-3|-
TGTGCCAGCAGCTATGCCCGGCGGGCCAATGAGAATGAGCAGTTCTTC
CASSYARRANENEQFF
>TRBJ2-7|-|14|TRBV6-5|TRBD1
TGTGCCAGCAGGGGGACAGGCTACTCCTACGAGCAGTACTTC
CASRGTGYSYEQYF
>TRBJ2-4|-|15|TRBV5-1|TRBD1
TGCGCCAGCAGCTTGGGGACAGGGGGCTTGAACATTCAGTACTTC
CASSLGTGGLNIQYF
>TRBJ1-1|-|13|TRBV25-1|-
TGTGCCAGCAGCCCCCAGGGGAACACTGAAGCTTTCTTT
CASSPQGNTEAFF
>TRBJ1-2|once|16|TRBV27|-
TGTGCCAGCAGGACAATGGGGGGGCAGAGTAACTATGGCTACACCTTC
CASRTMGGQSNYGYTF
>TRBJ2-7|-|16|TRBV4-1|TRBD1
TGCGCCAGCAGCCAATCCCGGGACAGGGGTCTACACGAGCAGTACTTC
CASSQSRDRGLHEQYF
>TRBJ2-5|-|15|TRBV6-5|-
TGTGCCAGCAGCCCACTGACTAGTTCGAGAGAGACCCAGTACTTC
CASSPLTSSRETQYF
>TRBJ2-1|-|13|TRBV5-1|-
TGCGCCAGCAGCGGACAAGCGACCAATGAGCAGTTCTTC
CASSGQATNEQFF
>TRBJ2-3|-|15|TRBV30|TRBD2
TGTGCCTGGAGTGCACTACTAGCGGGGAAAGATACGCAGTATTTT
CAWSALLAGKDTQYF
>TRBJ1-4|-|15|TRBV5-6|-
TGTGCCAGCAGCTATCAGGATACAACTAATGAAAAACTGTTTTTT
CASSYQDTTNEKLFF
>TRBJ1-1|-|15|TRBV9|-
TGTGCCAGCAGCGCCACTGACAGTCTGAGGACTGAAGCTTTCTTT
CASSATDSLRTEAFF
>TRBJ2-2|-|18|TRBV25-1|TRBD2
TGTGCCAGCAGTGTATCGAGCGGGGGGACTTTATCTATAGGGGAGCTGTTTTTT
CASSVSSGGTLSIGELFF
>TRBJ1-2|-|14|TRBV15|TRBD1
TGTGCCACCAGCAGAGATACAGGGGTCTATGGCTACACCTTC
CATSRDTGVYGYTF
>TRBJ2-6|-|15|TRBV5-1|-
TGCGCCAGCAGCTTGGGGGGCTTCGGGGCCAACGTCCTGACTTTC
CASSLGGFGANVLTF
>TRBJ1-1|-|13|TRBV7-3|-
TGTGCCAGCAGCTTAACCCCAAACACTGAAGCTTTCTTT
CASSLTPNTEAFF
>TRBJ1-4|-|15|TRBV2|-
TGTGCCAGCAGTGAAGGGGCGCTCGGCAGGGAAAAACTGTTTTTT
CASSEGALGREKLFF
>TRBJ1-1|-|16|TRBV7-9|-
TGTGCCAGCAGCTTATGGGCCCTAAGAAGTAACACTGAAGCTTTCTTT
CASSLWALRSNTEAFF
>TRBJ1-1|-|14|TRBV6-5|TRBD1
TGTGCCAGCAGTTACCTACCACAGGGGACTGAAGCTTTCTTT
CASSYLPQGTEAFF
>TRBJ1-2|-|13|TRBV5-6|-
TGTGCCAGCAGCGCGGTCCATAACTATGGCTACACCTTC
CASSAVHNYGYTF
>TRBJ1-2|-|15|TRBV6-5|TRBD1
TGTGCCAGCACCACAAAGGGGGCTGCGAGGGGTGGCTACACCTTC
CASTTKGAARGGYTF
>TRBJ1-1|-|16|TRBV7-9|TRBD1
TGTGCCAGCAGCACGGGACAGGGCGACATGAACACTGAAGCTTTCTTT
CASSTGQGDMNTEAFF
>TRBJ1-1|-|14|TRBV5-1|-
TGCGCCAGCAGCTTGGAAGGGGGGGACACTGAAGCTTTCTTT
CASSLEGGDTEAFF
>TRBJ2-1|-|15|TRBV7-9|TRBD2
TGTGCCAGCAGCCTACTAGCGGGCTCCTACAATGAGCAGTTCTTC
CASSLLAGSYNEQFF
>TRBJ2-3|-|14|TRBV27|TRBD1
TGTGCCAGCAGACGGGGACAGCTACTCGTTCCGCAGTATTTT
CASRRGQLLVPQYF
>TRBJ1-1|-|13|TRBV6-5|-
TGTGCCAGCAGTTACTCTCGGAACACTGAAGCTTTCTTT
CASSYSRNTEAFF
>TRBJ2-5|-|16|TRBV14|TRBD2
TGTGCCAGCTCAAAACCGGGACTAGGGTACCAAGAGACCCAGTACTTC
CASSKPGLGYQETQYF
>TRBJ1-1|-|14|TRBV7-2|-
TGTGCCAGCAGCAGGGTTGGGGGGAGGACTGAAGCTTTCTTT
CASSRVGGRTEAFF
>TRBJ1-2|once|11|TRBV30|-
TGTGCCTGGAGCAGACAGATGAGCTACACCTTC
CAWSRQMSYTF
>TRBJ1-2|few|13|TRBV30|TRBD1
TGTGCCTGGAGTGACGGACAGGGAAGGGGCTACACCTTC
CAWSDGQGRGYTF
>TRBJ2-3|-|12|TRBV7-9|-
TGTGCCAGCGGGCTGAGCACAGATACGCAGTATTTT
CASGLSTDTQYF
>TRBJ2-7|-|14|TRBV2|TRBD1
TGTGCCAGCAGGAGGGACAGGGTCAACAGCGAGCAGTACTTC
CASRRDRVNSEQYF
>TRBJ2-3|-|16|TRBV6-6|TRBD2
TGTGCCAGCAGTTACCCGACTAGCGGGGGGGCAGATACGCAGTATTTT
CASSYPTSGGADTQYF
>TRBJ1-5|-|15|TRBV5-5|TRBD1
TGTGCCAGCAGCTTGATCCCCACAGGGGATCAGCCCCAGCATTTT
CASSLIPTGDQPQHF
>TRBJ2-7|-|13|TRBV10-1|-
TGCGCCAGCAGTGAGTACAGGGAACGCGAGCAGTACTTC
CASSEYREREQYF
>TRBJ2-4|-|15|TRBV6-1|TRBD1
TGTGCCAGCAGTGATACCGGGACAGCTAAAAACATTCAGTACTTC
CASSDTGTAKNIQYF
>TRBJ2-5|-|13|TRBV5-1|-
TGCGCCAGCAGGCGGGGCTTCCAAGAGACCCAGTACTTC
CASRRGFQETQYF
>TRBJ2-3|-|15|TRBV5-4|-
TGTGCCAGCAGCTTGGTTGGTAGAGGAACAGATACGCAGTATTTT
CASSLVGRGTDTQYF
>TRBJ1-6|hyperexpanded|13|TRBV10-3|-
TGTGCCATCAGTGAGTCGAGAAATTCACCCCTCCACTTT
CAISESRNSPLHF